A selection of T cell receptor beta chains follows, all from one sample in a study of T cell responses to AZD1222 COVID-19 vaccine. Only in-frame clones appear in the TCRdb table, and some are missing; sequencing was by immunoSEQ multiplex PCR. The sample lists 200,000 or so clones, around 93% occurring once. Sequencing was performed on peripheral blood, taken 28 days after the second AZD1222 dose. The receptors originated from an adult who received the AZD1222 COVID-19 vaccine. CDR3s include the opening cysteine and the closing phenylalanine or tryptophan. A D gene is named only where the DNA matches it firmly. Not every row has a clone size; where given, it reads once, few, many or a size class.

CDR3	DNA	D	J	size	V
CATSDLDRGYISTDTQYF	TGTGCCACCAGTGATTTGGACAGAGGGTACATTAGCACAGATACGCAGTATTTT	-	TRBJ2-3	-	TRBV24-1
CASSLDRTNYNEQFF	TGTGCCAGCAGCTTAGATAGGACAAATTACAATGAGCAGTTCTTC	-	TRBJ2-1	once	TRBV7-9
CATSKNRQGVYEQYF	TGTGCCACCAGCAAGAATAGACAGGGGGTCTACGAGCAGTACTTC	TRBD1	TRBJ2-7	-	TRBV15
CATSVSGGNQPQHF	TGTGCCACCAGTGTATCTGGGGGCAATCAGCCCCAGCATTTT	-	TRBJ1-5	once	TRBV24-1
CASSQASTWSGGNTEAFF	TGCGCCAGCAGCCAAGCATCAACATGGTCCGGGGGGAACACTGAAGCTTTCTTT	-	TRBJ1-1	-	TRBV4-1
CASSDTGEKLFF	TGTGCCAGCAGCGATACAGGGGAAAAACTGTTTTTT	-	TRBJ1-4	-	TRBV7-9
CASSYLGQGYNGYTF	TGTGCCAGCAGTTACCTGGGACAGGGGTATAATGGCTACACCTTC	TRBD1	TRBJ1-2	-	TRBV6-5
CASIHAGRMYGYTF	TGTGCCAGCATCCACGCAGGACGGATGTATGGCTACACCTTC	-	TRBJ1-2	-	TRBV28
CASATSGGLEQFF	TGTGCCAGCGCGACTAGCGGAGGTCTTGAGCAGTTCTTC	TRBD2	TRBJ2-1	few	TRBV6-5
CASSQQGDNQPQHF	TGTGCCAGTAGCCAGCAGGGGGACAATCAGCCCCAGCATTTT	TRBD1	TRBJ1-5	-	TRBV19
CASSYGTVMNTEAFF	TGTGCCAGCAGTTACGGGACAGTCATGAACACTGAAGCTTTCTTT	TRBD1	TRBJ1-1	-	TRBV6-2/TRBV6-3
CASTPGDRGYYGYTF	TGTGCCAGCACCCCAGGGGACAGGGGTTACTATGGCTACACCTTC	TRBD1	TRBJ1-2	-	TRBV6-5
CASGTQYNSPLHF	TGTGCCAGCGGGACCCAGTATAATTCACCCCTCCACTTT	-	TRBJ1-6	-	TRBV7-2
CASSFNSVSQPQHF	TGTGCCAGCAGTTTTAACAGTGTAAGTCAGCCCCAGCATTTT	-	TRBJ1-5	-	TRBV27
CASGWTLLGETQYF	TGTGCCAGCGGATGGACACTCCTAGGGGAGACCCAGTACTTC	-	TRBJ2-5	-	TRBV27
CASSPRGILNTEAFF	TGTGCCAGCAGTCCCCGGGGGATACTGAACACTGAAGCTTTCTTT	-	TRBJ1-1	-	TRBV27
CASSKQGLGNTIYF	TGTGCCAGCAGTAAACAGGGTCTGGGAAACACCATATATTTT	-	TRBJ1-3	-	TRBV27